The entry below gives a single T cell receptor beta chain sequence along with its context. The entry originates in a study of cytomegalovirus exposure and HLA in healthy donors. Primers: 60 Vbeta forward and 13 Jbeta reverse. Per the study methods: In a later analysis, around 11 million of around 75 million unique beta chains occurred in at least two donors. The data were produced by immunoSEQ multiplex PCR, yet TCRdb's version contains in-frame clones alone and is incomplete. D and trimming were read from the DNA, whereas the V and J calls and clone size are those reported in that table. The table records 220,000 or so clones, about 70% of them present only once. The source of this sequence is a woman aged 25 to 45 in good health and CMV-seronegative. The source material was PBMCs.

The DNA of the CDR3 is TGTGCCAGCAGCCAAGAGGAGCGGGGGTACTACAATGAGCAGTTCTTC. It is translated as CASSQEERGYYNEQFF. The chain uses TRBV14 and TRBJ2-1, with 8 nucleotides matching TRBD2. The germline V gene encodes CDR1 SGHDN and CDR2 FVKESK. V lost 0 bases, J lost 3 bases, and 4 bases stayed unmatched. The CDR3 is made up of 16 amino acids.